This TCR beta chain originates from a study of shared clonotypes between healthy human individuals. Libraries were prepared by immunoSEQ multiplex PCR; TCRdb keeps only in-frame clonotypes and omits some of them. The data show about 2 million clones, around 95% seen once. This receptor was taken from a young man in good health. The sample consisted of naive CD4+ T cells sorted from blood. Subset denoted: CD45RA+ positively selected.

In DNA, the CDR3 is TGCGCCAGCAGCCGTCTGGGACAGCCAAATTCACCCCTCCACTTT. It yields the protein CASSRLGQPNSPLHF. The chain uses TRBV5-1 and TRBJ1-6; 7 bases match TRBD1. The CDR3 totals 15 residues. Germline loops: CDR1 SGHRS, CDR2 YFSETQ. After removal of 4 bases from V and 7 bases from J, the junction contained 8 bases not matched to a gene.